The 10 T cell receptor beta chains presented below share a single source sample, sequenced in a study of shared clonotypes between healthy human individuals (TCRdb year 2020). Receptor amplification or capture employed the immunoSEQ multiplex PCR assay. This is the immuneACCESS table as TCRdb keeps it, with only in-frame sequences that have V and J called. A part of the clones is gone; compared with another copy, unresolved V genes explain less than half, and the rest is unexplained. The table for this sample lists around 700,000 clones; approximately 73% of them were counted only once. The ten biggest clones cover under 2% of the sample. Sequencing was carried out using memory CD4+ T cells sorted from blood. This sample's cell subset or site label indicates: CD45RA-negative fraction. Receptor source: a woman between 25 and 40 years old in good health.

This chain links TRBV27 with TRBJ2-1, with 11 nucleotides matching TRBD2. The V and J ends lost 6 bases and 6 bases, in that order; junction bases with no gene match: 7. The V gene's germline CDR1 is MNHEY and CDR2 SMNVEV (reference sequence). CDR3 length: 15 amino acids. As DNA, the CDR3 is TGTGCCAGCAGCCGTACTAGCGGGAGAATCAATGAGCAGTTCTTC. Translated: CASSRTSGRINEQFF.

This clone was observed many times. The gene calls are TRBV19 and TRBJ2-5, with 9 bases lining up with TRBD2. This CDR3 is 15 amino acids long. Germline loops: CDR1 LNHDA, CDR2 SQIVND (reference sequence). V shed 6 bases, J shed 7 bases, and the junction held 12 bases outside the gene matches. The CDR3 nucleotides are TGTGCCAGTAGCCGGGTAGCGGGAGAAGCGTGGACCCAGTACTTC. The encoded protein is CASSRVAGEAWTQYF.

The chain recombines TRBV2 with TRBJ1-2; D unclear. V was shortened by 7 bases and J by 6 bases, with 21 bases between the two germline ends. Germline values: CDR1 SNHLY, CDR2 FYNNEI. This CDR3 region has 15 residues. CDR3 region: CASKPQLRLEHGYTF. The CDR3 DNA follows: TGTGCCAGCAAGCCTCAGTTGCGGCTTGAGCATGGCTACACCTTC. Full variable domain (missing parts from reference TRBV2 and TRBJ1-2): EPEVTQTPSHQVTQMGQEVILRCVPISNHLYFYWYRQILGQKVEFLVSFYNNEISEKSEIFDDQFSVERPDGSNFTLKIRSTKLEDSAMYFCASKPQLRLEHGYTFGSGTRLTVV.

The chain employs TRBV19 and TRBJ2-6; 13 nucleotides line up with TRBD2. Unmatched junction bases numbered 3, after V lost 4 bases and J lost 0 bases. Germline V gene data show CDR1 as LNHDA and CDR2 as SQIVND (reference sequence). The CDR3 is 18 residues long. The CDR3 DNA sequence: TGTGCCAGTAGTACGGGACTAGCGGGGAACTCTGGGGCCAACGTCCTGACTTTC. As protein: CASSTGLAGNSGANVLTF.

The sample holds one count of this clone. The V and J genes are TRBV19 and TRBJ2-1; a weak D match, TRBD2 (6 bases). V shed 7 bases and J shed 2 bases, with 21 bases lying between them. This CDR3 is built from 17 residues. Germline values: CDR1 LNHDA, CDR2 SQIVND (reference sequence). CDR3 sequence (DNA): TGTGCCAGTACCAAATCGACTCGGGACTGGACCTACAATGAGCAGTTCTTC. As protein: CASTKSTRDWTYNEQFF. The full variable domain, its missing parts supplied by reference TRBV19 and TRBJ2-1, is DGGITQSPKYLFRKEGQNVTLSCEQNLNHDAMYWYRQDPGQGLRLIYYSQIVNDFQKGDIAEGYSVSREKKESFPLTVTSAQKNPTAFYLCASTKSTRDWTYNEQFFGPGTRLTVL.

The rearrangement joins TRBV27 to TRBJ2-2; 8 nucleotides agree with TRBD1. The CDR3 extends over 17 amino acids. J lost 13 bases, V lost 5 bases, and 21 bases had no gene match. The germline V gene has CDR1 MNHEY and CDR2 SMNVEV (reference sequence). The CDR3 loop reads CASSPKRDRFLIWRLFF. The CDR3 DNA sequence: TGTGCCAGCAGTCCAAAACGGGACAGGTTTTTGATCTGGCGGCTGTTTTTT.

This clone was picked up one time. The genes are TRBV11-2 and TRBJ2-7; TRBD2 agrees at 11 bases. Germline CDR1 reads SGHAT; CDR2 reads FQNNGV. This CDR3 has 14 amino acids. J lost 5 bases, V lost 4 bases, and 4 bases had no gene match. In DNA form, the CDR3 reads TGTGCCAGCAGCTCGACTAGCGGGAATAACGAGCAGTACTTC. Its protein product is CASSSTSGNNEQYF.

CDR3 bases: TGTGCCAGCAGCTTGGGACTAGCGGGAGTCTCAGGAGAGCAGTACTTC. Its translation is CASSLGLAGVSGEQYF. The J gene is TRBJ2-7, the V gene TRBV5-4; TRBD2 agrees at 12 bases. Per the germline V gene, CDR1 is SGHNT and CDR2 is YYREEE (reference sequence). The length of the CDR3 is 16 residues. The J segment lost 7 bases and the V segment lost 0 bases, leaving 8 bases of the junction unmatched.

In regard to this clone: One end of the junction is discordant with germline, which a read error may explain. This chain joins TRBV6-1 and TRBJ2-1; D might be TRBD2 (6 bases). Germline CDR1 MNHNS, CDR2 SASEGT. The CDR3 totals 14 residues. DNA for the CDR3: TGTGCCAGCAGCGAAGCGGGCTCCTACAATGAGCAGTTCTTC. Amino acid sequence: CASSEAGSYNEQFF.

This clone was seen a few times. The CDR3 loop reads CASSMDRGVTYEQYF. DNA of the CDR3: TGTGCCAGCAGCATGGACAGGGGGGTCACCTACGAGCAGTACTTC. J is TRBJ2-7 and V is TRBV5-5; 10 nucleotides agree with TRBD1. This CDR3 is 15 amino acids long. CDR1 and CDR2 (germline): SGHKS, YYEKEE (reference sequence). V lost 4 bases and J lost 2; bases outside the gene matches: 6.